These 23 T cell receptor beta chains were sequenced from one sample in a study of cytomegalovirus exposure and HLA in healthy donors. Vbeta (60) and Jbeta (13) primers were used in the PCR. Sequenced by immunoSEQ multiplex PCR; TCRdb stores in-frame clones only, minus some. Of some 190,000 clones listed, more than 60% are singletons. The source material was PBMCs. These receptors originate from a man between 18 and 35 years old in good health and CMV-seronegative.

This clone has only a few counts. The rearrangement links TRBV6-6 to TRBJ1-1; D not resolved. V was clipped by 11 bases and J by 0 bases, with 10 bases between them. Germline V CDR1 and CDR2: MNHNY, SVGAGI (reference sequence). This CDR3 has 12 amino acids. For the CDR3, the DNA is TGTGCCGTACATCGCATGAACACTGAAGCTTTCTTT. This sequence encodes CAVHRMNTEAFF.

The chain joins TRBV7-2 to TRBJ2-7; D is possibly TRBD1 (6 bases). Germline V gene lookup returns CDR1 SGHTA and CDR2 FQGNSA. The CDR3 consists of 17 residues. Trimming took 4 bases from V and 2 from J, leaving 21 bases between them. CDR3 coding DNA: TGTGCCAGCAGCTCATCCCAGGGGACAACGGTGACCTACGAGCAGTACTTC. Translating gives CASSSSQGTTVTYEQYF.

The genes are TRBV19 and TRBJ1-5; no reliable D call. This CDR3 has 16 amino acids. Germline V gene sequence: CDR1 LNHDA, CDR2 SQIVND (reference sequence). The ends were cut back, 5 bases at V and 5 bases at J, with 19 bases in the middle. The CDR3 DNA sequence: TGTGCCAGTAGTTTTGTACACCGGGTCCTAGATCAGCCCCAGCATTTT. Protein: CASSFVHRVLDQPQHF.

The rearrangement links TRBV7-2 to TRBJ2-1, with D unclear. Germline V gene sequence: CDR1 SGHTA, CDR2 FQGNSA. Trimming stripped 5 bases from V and 1 base from J, with 9 bases between. The CDR3 consists of 14 residues. The CDR3 spells CASSPGHSYNEQFF. In DNA, the CDR3 is TGTGCCAGCAGCCCAGGCCATTCCTACAATGAGCAGTTCTTC.

This clone was recorded only once. CDR3 sequence: CASSDSCTGETEQYF. In DNA, the CDR3 is TGTGCCAGCAGTGACTCGTGCACAGGGGAAACGGAGCAGTACTTC. V gene TRBV6-4 combines with J gene TRBJ2-7, with 7 bases aligning to TRBD1. Per the germline V gene, CDR1 is MRHNA and CDR2 is SNTAGT. The V gene end was trimmed by 0 bases and the J gene end by 7 bases; junction bases not matched to a gene: 9. CDR3 length: 15 amino acids.

This rearrangement joins TRBV25-1 to TRBJ1-1, with a possible D match to TRBD1 (6 bases). The germline gives CDR1 MGHDK, CDR2 SYGVNS. V lost 4 bases and J lost 2, with 8 bases in between. The CDR3 has 13 amino acids. In DNA, the CDR3 is TGTGCCAGCAGTGGGGGACAAAACACTGAAGCTTTCTTT. Translating gives CASSGGQNTEAFF.

The J gene is TRBJ1-1, the V gene TRBV7-9; D not certain. Germline loops: CDR1 SEHNR, CDR2 FQNEAQ (reference sequence). The germline V and J ends were trimmed by 0 bases and 4 bases, with 12 bases remaining between them. The CDR3 loop spans 15 amino acids. The CDR3 DNA is TGTGCCAGCAGCTTAGCCCAGGTGAGGGCCACTGAAGCTTTCTTT. It yields the protein CASSLAQVRATEAFF.

The table lists this clone with a few counts. In DNA, the CDR3 is TGTGCCAGCAGTTTTTTCCTAGCGGCGTACAATGAGCAGTTCTTC. As protein: CASSFFLAAYNEQFF. The rearrangement joins TRBV27 to TRBJ2-1; TRBD2 matches 7 bases. CDR3 length equals 15 residues. V shed 3 bases and J 4 bases; nucleotides not matched to a gene: 6. Looked up from germline, CDR1 is MNHEY and CDR2 is SMNVEV (reference sequence).

The chain recombines TRBV6-6 with TRBJ1-2, with TRBD1 as a possible D gene (5 bases). V lost 0 bases, J lost 4 bases, and 12 bases lay in between. Germline values: CDR1 MNHNY, CDR2 SVGAGI (reference sequence). This CDR3 comprises 15 residues. The CDR3 protein is CASSYSGQGPYGYTF. Written as DNA, the CDR3 is TGTGCCAGCAGTTACTCGGGGCAGGGCCCCTATGGCTACACCTTC.

The sample holds a few counts of this clone. CDR3 nucleotides: TGTGCCAGCAGCCCCGGACAGGGCTCCAACTATGGCTACACCTTC. Amino acids: CASSPGQGSNYGYTF. The chain has TRBV7-9 and TRBJ1-2; 8 bases are shared with TRBD1. Unmatched junction bases numbered 7, after V lost 5 bases and J lost 2 bases. The V gene's germline CDR1 is SEHNR and CDR2 FQNEAQ (reference sequence). This CDR3 has 15 residues.

The rearrangement links TRBV29-1 to TRBJ2-4, with 8 bases matching TRBD2. The J segment lost 0 bases and the V segment lost 4 bases, leaving 2 bases of the junction unmatched. Germline CDR1 is SQVTM and CDR2 is ANQGSEA. The length of the CDR3 is 14 residues. The CDR3 spells CSVARGEAKNIQYF. Here the CDR3 DNA reads TGCAGCGTTGCGCGGGGGGAAGCCAAAAACATTCAGTACTTC. Variable domain in full (rest from reference TRBV29-1 and TRBJ2-4): SAVISQKPSRDICQRGTSLTIQCQVDSQVTMMFWYRQQPGQSLTLIATANQGSEATYESGFVIDKFPISRPNLTFSTLTVSNMSPEDSSIYLCSVARGEAKNIQYFGAGTRLSVL.

This clone turned up a few times. The chain is built from TRBV30 and TRBJ1-2, with D uncertain. Germline V CDR1 and CDR2: GTSNPN, SVGIG (reference sequence). The CDR3 runs 12 residues. V shed 4 bases and J shed 4 bases, with 10 bases lying between them. Written as DNA, the CDR3 is TGTGCCTGGACTCTACCACCCTATGGCTACACCTTC. Translation gives CAWTLPPYGYTF.

The genes are TRBV19 and TRBJ2-7; no clear D gene. Trimming pared 7 bases from V and 2 bases from J, leaving 15 bases between. This CDR3 comprises 14 residues. CDR1 is LNHDA, CDR2 SQIVND, per germline (reference sequence). This CDR3 reads CASTAGSVPYEQYF. The DNA of the CDR3 is TGTGCCAGTACCGCAGGTTCAGTACCCTACGAGCAGTACTTC.

In this sample, this clone turned up a few times. The chain couples TRBV21-1 to TRBJ2-1; whether TRBD2, the table's D call, matches the DNA was not checked. TRBV21-1 is marked as a pseudogene. The CDR3 is 16 amino acids. CDR3 loop: CASSKGAGSSYNEQFF. CDR3 bases: TGTGCCAGCAGCAAAGGGGCGGGGTCTTCCTACAATGAGCAGTTCTTC.

V gene TRBV18 combines with J gene TRBJ1-3; 10 bases are shared with TRBD1. Trimming cost V 7 bases and J 3 bases; bases outside gene matches: 6. The germline CDR1 and CDR2 sequences are KGHSH and LQKENI. This CDR3 contains 15 residues. The CDR3 here is CASWPTGGGGNTIYF. CDR3 sequence (DNA): TGTGCCAGCTGGCCGACAGGGGGCGGTGGAAACACCATATATTTT.

This clone turned up a few times. The chain uses TRBV9 and TRBJ2-6; D might be TRBD1 (6 bases). The V end lost 4 bases, the J end lost 0 bases, and 11 bases lay between the germline ends. Germline assignment: CDR1 SGDLS and CDR2 YYNGEE. This CDR3 has 16 amino acids. In DNA, the CDR3 is TGTGCCAGCAGCCCAGGGACAAACTCTGGGGCCAACGTCCTGACTTTC. Residues: CASSPGTNSGANVLTF. The entire variable domain, with the rest obtained from reference TRBV9 and TRBJ2-6, is as follows: DSGVTQTPKHLITATGQRVTLRCSPRSGDLSVYWYQQSLDQGLQFLIQYYNGEERAKGNILERFSAQQFPDLHSELNLSSLELGDSALYFCASSPGTNSGANVLTFGAGSRLTVL.

This clone was seen only once. The rearrangement links TRBV10-3 to TRBJ1-4, with TRBD1 matching over 9 bases. This CDR3 has 15 amino acids. With 4 bases clipped from V and 3 bases from J, the junction kept 3 bases outside the gene matches. Germline V gene sequence: CDR1 ENHRY, CDR2 SYGVKD. The CDR3 loop reads CAISAGTGSNEKLFF. The CDR3 DNA is TGTGCCATCAGTGCGGGGACAGGGTCTAATGAAAAACTGTTTTTT.

The V and J genes are TRBV28 and TRBJ1-1; D may be TRBD1 (6 bases). Trimming pared 7 bases from V and 1 base from J, leaving 10 bases between. The CDR3 has 13 amino acids. Germline CDR1 reads MDHEN; CDR2 reads SYDVKM. CDR3 sequence reads: CASIQQGNTEAFF. The CDR3 DNA follows: TGTGCCAGCATTCAACAGGGGAACACTGAAGCTTTCTTT. Complete variable domain (other parts from reference TRBV28 and TRBJ1-1): DVKVTQSSRYLVKRTGEKVFLECVQDMDHENMFWYRQDPGLGLRLIYFSYDVKMKEKGDIPEGYSVSREKKERFSLILESASTNQTSMYLCASIQQGNTEAFFGQGTRLTVV.

The chain uses TRBV7-9 and TRBJ2-6, with 12 nucleotides matching TRBD2. Germline V CDR1 and CDR2: SEHNR, FQNEAQ (reference sequence). There are 14 residues in the CDR3. The ends lost 0 bases at V and 19 bases at J; junction bases unmatched: 7. The CDR3 spells CASSLAGTSGWITF. DNA of the CDR3: TGTGCCAGCAGCTTAGCCGGGACTAGCGGGTGGATCACTTTC. Supplemented by reference TRBV7-9 and TRBJ2-6, the full variable domain reads DTGVSQNPRHKITKRGQNVTFRCDPISEHNRLYWYRQTLGQGPEFLTYFQNEAQLEKSRLLSDRFSAERPKGSFSTLEIQRTEQGDSAMYLCASSLAGTSGWITFGAGSRLTVL.

The chain is built from TRBV2 and TRBJ2-3, with D unclear. The CDR3 is made up of 14 amino acids. Germline CDR1 reads SNHLY; CDR2 reads FYNNEI. Trimming stripped 3 bases from V and 1 base from J, with 8 bases between. Written as DNA, the CDR3 is TGTGCCAGCAGTGATGCGAGGCGCACAGATACGCAGTATTTT. Translation gives CASSDARRTDTQYF.

The chain joins TRBV30 to TRBJ2-7; D is perhaps TRBD2 (5 bases). Germline V lookup: CDR1 GTSNPN, CDR2 SVGIG (reference sequence). There are 12 residues in the CDR3. V was cut by 1 base and J by 3 bases, with 7 bases left in between. The CDR3 reads CAWSGESYEQYF. In nucleotides, the CDR3 is TGTGCCTGGAGTGGGGAGAGCTACGAGCAGTACTTC.

V gene TRBV6-6 combines with J gene TRBJ2-7; D is uncertain. Germline lookup yields CDR1 MNHNY and CDR2 SVGAGI (reference sequence). Trimming shortened V by 2 bases and J by 0 bases, and 11 bases separated the two germline ends. The CDR3 has 15 amino acids. The CDR3 DNA reads TGTGCCAGCAGTTACGAAGAGTTGAGCTCCTACGAGCAGTACTTC. Its protein is CASSYEELSSYEQYF.

The chain couples TRBV7-2 to TRBJ2-7; D unclear. Germline V gene lookup returns CDR1 SGHTA and CDR2 FQGNSA. The CDR3 is made up of 16 amino acids. V was pared by 1 base and J by 2 bases, with 15 bases between. CDR3 in amino acids: CASSLEDLELPYEQYF. The CDR3 coding sequence is TGTGCCAGCAGCTTAGAGGATTTGGAGCTCCCCTACGAGCAGTACTTC.